This T cell receptor (beta chain) appears in the sequencing data of a study of T cells in Graves' hyperthyroidism and ophthalmopathy. Study results and limitations: Ophthalmopathy could be told apart from stable hyperthyroidism with a 13 V-J model. Ophthalmopathy was predicted by the model a median of roughly 6.6 months ahead of onset.

Uncontrolled infection, other autoimmune disease, pregnancy and lactation each barred patients from inclusion. Each diagnosis drew on symptoms, thyroxine, TRAb, thyroid ultrasound and orbital computed tomography findings. Template material for amplifying TCR beta CDR3 regions consisted of RNA transcripts. The primer set for the first-round RT-PCR of the TCR CDR3 was HTBI. TCRdb redid the calling of the multiplex PCR reads with MiXCR, one entry per CDR3 protein. Of about 640,000 distinct CDR3 sequences in the sample, around 21% were seen once. There are a few counts of this clonotype. The antigen is unknown. The sample comprised blood. The TCR was taken from a young man with Graves' ophthalmopathy.

This CDR3 reads CASRQPGQGWSDTQYF. The DNA of the CDR3 is TGTGCCAGCAGGCAGCCGGGACAGGGGTGGTCAGATACGCAGTATTTT. The chain combines TRBV28 with TRBJ2-3, with 10 positions matching TRBD1. V lost 6 bases to trimming and J lost 4 bases; unmatched junction nucleotides: 10. CDR1 is MDHEN and CDR2 is SYDVKM in the germline V gene. The CDR3 runs 16 residues.